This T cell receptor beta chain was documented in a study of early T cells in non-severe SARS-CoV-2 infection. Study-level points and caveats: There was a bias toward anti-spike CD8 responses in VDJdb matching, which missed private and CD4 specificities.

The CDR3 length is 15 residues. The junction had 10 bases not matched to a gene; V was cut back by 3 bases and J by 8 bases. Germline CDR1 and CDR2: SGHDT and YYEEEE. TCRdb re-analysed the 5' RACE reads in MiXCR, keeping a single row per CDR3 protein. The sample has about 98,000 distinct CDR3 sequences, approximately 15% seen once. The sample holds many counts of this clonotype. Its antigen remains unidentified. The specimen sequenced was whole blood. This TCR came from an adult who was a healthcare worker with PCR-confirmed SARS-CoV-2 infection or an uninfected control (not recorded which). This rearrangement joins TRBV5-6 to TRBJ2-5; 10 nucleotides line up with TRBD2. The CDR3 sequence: CASSSRTSGLVTQYF. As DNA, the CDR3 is TGTGCCAGCAGCTCCCGGACTAGCGGACTTGTTACCCAGTACTTC.